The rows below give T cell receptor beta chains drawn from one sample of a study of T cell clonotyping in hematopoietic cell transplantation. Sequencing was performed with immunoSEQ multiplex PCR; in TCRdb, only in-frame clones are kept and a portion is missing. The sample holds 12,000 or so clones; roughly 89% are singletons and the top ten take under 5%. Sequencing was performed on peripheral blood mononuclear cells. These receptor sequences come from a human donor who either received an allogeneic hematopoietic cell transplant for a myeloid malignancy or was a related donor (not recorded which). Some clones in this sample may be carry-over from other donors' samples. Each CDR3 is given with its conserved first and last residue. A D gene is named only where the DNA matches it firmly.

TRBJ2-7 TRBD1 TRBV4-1 TGCGCCAGCAGCCTGGCCCTGGGGGGACAGGGTAATAACGAGCAGTACTTC CASSLALGGQGNNEQYF
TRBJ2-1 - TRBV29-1 TGCAGCGTTGAAGAGTGGAGCTCCTACAATGAGCAGTTCTTC CSVEEWSSYNEQFF
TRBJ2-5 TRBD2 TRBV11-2 TGTGCCAGCAGCCCCGGGACTAGCGGGGGGGCCTATAAAGAGACCCAGTACTTC CASSPGTSGGAYKETQYF
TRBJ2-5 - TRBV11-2 TGTGCCAGCAGCCTACCAAGCGGCGAGACCCAGTACTTC CASSLPSGETQYF
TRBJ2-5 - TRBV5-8 TGTGCCAGCAGCCTAGGGACGGTATACCAAGAGACCCAGTACTTC CASSLGTVYQETQYF
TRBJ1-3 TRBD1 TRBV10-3 TGTGCCATCAGTGAGCCCGGCAGGGGGCACGGAAACACCATATATTTT CAISEPGRGHGNTIYF
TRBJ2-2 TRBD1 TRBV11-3 TGTGCCAGCAGCTTAGGGACAGGGAACACCGGGGAGCTGTTTTTT CASSLGTGNTGELFF
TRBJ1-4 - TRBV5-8 TGTGCCAGCACCGTCCAGGGGAGGAATAATGAAAAACTGTTTTTT CASTVQGRNNEKLFF
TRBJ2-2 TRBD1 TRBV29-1 TGCAGCGTCGACGGACAGGCGAACACCGGGGAGCTGTTTTTT CSVDGQANTGELFF
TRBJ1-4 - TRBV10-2 TGCGCCAGCAGTGACCGGGTGGGGCAGACCCATGAAAAACTGTTTTTT CASSDRVGQTHEKLFF
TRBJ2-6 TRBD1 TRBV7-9 TGTGCCAGCAGCCTAGTCCAGGGGGCTGGGGCCAACGTCCTGACTTTC CASSLVQGAGANVLTF
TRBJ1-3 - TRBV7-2 TGTGCCAGCAGCCCTATAGGAGGTAGCGGAAACACCATATATTTT CASSPIGGSGNTIYF
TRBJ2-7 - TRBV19 TGTGCCAGTAGTGCCGGGGGTACATCTTACGAGCAGTACTTC CASSAGGTSYEQYF
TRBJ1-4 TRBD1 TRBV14 TGTGCCAGCAGCGAAGAGGGGACAGCTCTTGCAACTAATGAAAAACTGTTTTTT CASSEEGTALATNEKLFF
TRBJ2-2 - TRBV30 TGTGCCTGGAATGGCGATGATCCCACCGGGGAGCTGTTTTTT CAWNGDDPTGELFF
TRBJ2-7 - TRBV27 TGTGCCAGCAGTTTGATCCCTTCCACCTTGCACTTC CASSLIPSTLHF
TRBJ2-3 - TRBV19 TGTGCCAGTAGTCTGGTCTCCGCAGATACGCAGTATTTT CASSLVSADTQYF
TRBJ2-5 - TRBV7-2 TGTGCCAGCAGCTCATATATAGGGTCCCAAGAGACCCAGTACTTC CASSSYIGSQETQYF
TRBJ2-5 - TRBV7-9 TGTGCCAGCAGCCAAGAGACCCAGTACTTC CASSQETQYF
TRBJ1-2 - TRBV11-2 TGTGCCAGCAGCAGCTACAGGGAAGGCGGCTACACCTTC CASSSYREGGYTF
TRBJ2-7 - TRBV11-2 TGTGCCAGCAGCTTAAGATTAGGGACCGAATACTACGAGCAGTACTTC CASSLRLGTEYYEQYF
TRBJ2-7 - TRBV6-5 TGTGCCTGCTCTAGGGGGGGTGGCGAGCAGTACTTC CACSRGGGEQYF
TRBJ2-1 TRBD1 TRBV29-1 TGCAGCGTCTGGACAGGGGGCCGAAATGAGCAGTTCTTC CSVWTGGRNEQFF